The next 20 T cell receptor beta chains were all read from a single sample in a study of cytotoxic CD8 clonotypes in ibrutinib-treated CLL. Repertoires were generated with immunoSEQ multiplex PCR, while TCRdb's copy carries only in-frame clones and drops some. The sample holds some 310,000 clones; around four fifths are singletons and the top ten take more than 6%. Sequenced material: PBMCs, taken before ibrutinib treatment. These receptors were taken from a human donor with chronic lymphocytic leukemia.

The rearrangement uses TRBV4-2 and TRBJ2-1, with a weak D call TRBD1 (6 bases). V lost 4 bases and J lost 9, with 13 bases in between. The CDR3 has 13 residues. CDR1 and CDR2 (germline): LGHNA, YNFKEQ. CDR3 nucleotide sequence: TGTGCCAGCAGCCCGTTGGACAGAGCTGAGCAGTTCTTC. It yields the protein CASSPLDRAEQFF.

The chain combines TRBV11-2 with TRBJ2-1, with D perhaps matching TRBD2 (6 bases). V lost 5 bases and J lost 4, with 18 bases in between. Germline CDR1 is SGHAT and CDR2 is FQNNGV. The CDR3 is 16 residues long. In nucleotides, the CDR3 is TGTGCCAGCAGCGAGGGCGTTGGGCTAGCGTACAATGAGCAGTTCTTC. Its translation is CASSEGVGLAYNEQFF.

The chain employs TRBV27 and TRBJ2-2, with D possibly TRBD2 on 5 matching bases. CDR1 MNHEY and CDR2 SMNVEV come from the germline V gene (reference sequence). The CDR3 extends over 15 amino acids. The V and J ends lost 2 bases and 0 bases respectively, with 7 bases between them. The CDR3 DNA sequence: TGTGCCAGCAGTTTAACGGGAACGAACACCGGGGAGCTGTTTTTT. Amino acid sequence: CASSLTGTNTGELFF.

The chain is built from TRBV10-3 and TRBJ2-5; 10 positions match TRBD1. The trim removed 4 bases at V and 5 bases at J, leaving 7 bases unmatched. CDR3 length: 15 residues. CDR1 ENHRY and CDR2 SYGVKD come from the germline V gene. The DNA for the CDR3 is TGTGCCATCAGTGTCTCGACAGGGGGCCGTGAGACCCAGTACTTC. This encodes CAISVSTGGRETQYF.

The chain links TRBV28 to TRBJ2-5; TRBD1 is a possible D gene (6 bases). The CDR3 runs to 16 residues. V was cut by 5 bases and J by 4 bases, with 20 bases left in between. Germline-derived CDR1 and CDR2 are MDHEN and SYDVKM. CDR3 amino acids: CASSPSTGWSRETQYF. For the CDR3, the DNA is TGTGCCAGCAGTCCGTCGACAGGTTGGTCTCGAGAGACCCAGTACTTC.

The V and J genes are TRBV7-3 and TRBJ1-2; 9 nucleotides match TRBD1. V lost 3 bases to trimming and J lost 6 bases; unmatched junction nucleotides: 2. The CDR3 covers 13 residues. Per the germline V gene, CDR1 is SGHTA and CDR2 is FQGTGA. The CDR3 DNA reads TGTGCCAGCAGCTTGACAGGGGGTCATGGCTACACCTTC. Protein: CASSLTGGHGYTF.

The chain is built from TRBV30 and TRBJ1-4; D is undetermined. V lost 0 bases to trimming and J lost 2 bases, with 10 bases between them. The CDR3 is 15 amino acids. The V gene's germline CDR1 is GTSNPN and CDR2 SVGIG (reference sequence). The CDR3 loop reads CAWSVGLFTNEKLFF. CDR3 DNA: TGTGCCTGGAGTGTGGGTCTGTTTACTAATGAAAAACTGTTTTTT.

The CDR3 DNA is TGTGCCAGCAGCCAGGGGTTGCAGACATACTACGAGCAGTACTTC. Protein sequence: CASSQGLQTYYEQYF. The rearrangement uses TRBV5-4 and TRBJ2-7, with D perhaps matching TRBD1 (6 bases). Germline V gives CDR1 SGHNT, CDR2 YYREEE (reference sequence). CDR3 length: 15 residues. V shed 4 bases and J shed 3 bases, with 17 bases lying between them.

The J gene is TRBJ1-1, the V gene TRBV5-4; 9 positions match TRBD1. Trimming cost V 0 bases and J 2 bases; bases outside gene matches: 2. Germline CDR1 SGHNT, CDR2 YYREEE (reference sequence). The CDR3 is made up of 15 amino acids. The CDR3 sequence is CASSLVGQGNTEAFF. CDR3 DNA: TGTGCCAGCAGCTTGGTGGGACAGGGTAACACTGAAGCTTTCTTT.

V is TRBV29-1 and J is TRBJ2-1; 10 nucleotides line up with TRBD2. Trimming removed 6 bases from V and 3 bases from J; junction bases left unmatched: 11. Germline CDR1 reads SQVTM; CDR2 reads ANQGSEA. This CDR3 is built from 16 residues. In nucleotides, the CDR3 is TGCAGCGTCCGCAGACTAGCGGGTATCTTCTACAATGAGCAGTTCTTC. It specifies CSVRRLAGIFYNEQFF.

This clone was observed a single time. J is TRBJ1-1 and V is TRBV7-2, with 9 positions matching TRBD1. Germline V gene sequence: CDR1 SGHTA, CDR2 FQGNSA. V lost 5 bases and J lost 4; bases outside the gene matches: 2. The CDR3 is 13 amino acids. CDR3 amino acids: CASSETGGTEAFF. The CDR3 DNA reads TGTGCCAGCAGCGAGACAGGGGGCACTGAAGCTTTCTTT.

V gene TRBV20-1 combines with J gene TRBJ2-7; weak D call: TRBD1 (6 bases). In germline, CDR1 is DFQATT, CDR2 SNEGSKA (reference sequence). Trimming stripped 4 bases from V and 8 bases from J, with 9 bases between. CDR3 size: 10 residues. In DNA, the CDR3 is TGCAGTGCTAATAGGGGGAAGCAGTACTTC. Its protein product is CSANRGKQYF.

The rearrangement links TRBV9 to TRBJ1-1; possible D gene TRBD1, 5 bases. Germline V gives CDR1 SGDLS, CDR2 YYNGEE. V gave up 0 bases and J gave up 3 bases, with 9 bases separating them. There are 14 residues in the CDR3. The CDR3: CASSVADSHTEAFF. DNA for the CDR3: TGTGCCAGCAGCGTAGCTGACAGTCACACTGAAGCTTTCTTT. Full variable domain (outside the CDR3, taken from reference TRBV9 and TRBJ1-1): DSGVTQTPKHLITATGQRVTLRCSPRSGDLSVYWYQQSLDQGLQFLIQYYNGEERAKGNILERFSAQQFPDLHSELNLSSLELGDSALYFCASSVADSHTEAFFGQGTRLTVV.

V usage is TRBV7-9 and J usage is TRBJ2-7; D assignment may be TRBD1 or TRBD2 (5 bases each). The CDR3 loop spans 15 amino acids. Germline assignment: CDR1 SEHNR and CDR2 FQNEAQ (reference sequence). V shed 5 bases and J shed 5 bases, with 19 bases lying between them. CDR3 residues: CASSPPGQGSDEQYF. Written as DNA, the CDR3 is TGTGCCAGCAGCCCTCCGGGGCAGGGCAGCGACGAGCAGTACTTC.

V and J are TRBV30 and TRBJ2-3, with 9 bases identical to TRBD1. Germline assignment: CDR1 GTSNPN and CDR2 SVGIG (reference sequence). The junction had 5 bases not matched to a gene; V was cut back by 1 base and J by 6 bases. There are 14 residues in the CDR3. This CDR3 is CAWSATGGRDTQYF. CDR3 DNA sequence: TGTGCCTGGAGTGCCACAGGGGGCCGGGATACGCAGTATTTT. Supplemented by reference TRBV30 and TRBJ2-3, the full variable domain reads SQTIHQWPATLVQPVGSPLSLECTVEGTSNPNLYWYRQAAGRGLQLLFYSVGIGQISSEVPQNLSASRPQDRQFILSSKKLLLSDSGFYLCAWSATGGRDTQYFGPGTRLTVL.

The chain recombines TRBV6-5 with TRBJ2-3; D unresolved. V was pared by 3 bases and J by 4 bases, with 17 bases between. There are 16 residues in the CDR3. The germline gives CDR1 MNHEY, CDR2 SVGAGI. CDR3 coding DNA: TGTGCCAGCAGTTATCAGTCAACCTTGGTGCCAGATACGCAGTATTTT. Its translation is CASSYQSTLVPDTQYF.

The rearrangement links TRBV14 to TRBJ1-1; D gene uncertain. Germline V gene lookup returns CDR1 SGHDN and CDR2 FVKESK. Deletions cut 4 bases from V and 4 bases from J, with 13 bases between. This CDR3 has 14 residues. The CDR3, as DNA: TGTGCCAGCAGCCCCAATTGGGTTGGCACTGAAGCTTTCTTT. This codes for CASSPNWVGTEAFF.

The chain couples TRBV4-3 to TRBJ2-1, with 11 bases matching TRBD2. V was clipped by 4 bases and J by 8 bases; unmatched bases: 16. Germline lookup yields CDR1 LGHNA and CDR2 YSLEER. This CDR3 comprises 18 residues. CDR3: CASSLEEYSLAGVYEQFF. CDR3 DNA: TGCGCCAGCAGCCTTGAGGAGTACTCACTAGCGGGAGTCTATGAGCAGTTCTTC.

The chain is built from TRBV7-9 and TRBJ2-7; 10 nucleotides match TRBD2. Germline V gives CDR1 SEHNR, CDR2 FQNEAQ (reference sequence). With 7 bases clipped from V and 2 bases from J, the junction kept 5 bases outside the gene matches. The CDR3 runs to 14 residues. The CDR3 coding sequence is TGTGCCAGCACGATAGCGGGAGGAACCTACGAGCAGTACTTC. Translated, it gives CASTIAGGTYEQYF.

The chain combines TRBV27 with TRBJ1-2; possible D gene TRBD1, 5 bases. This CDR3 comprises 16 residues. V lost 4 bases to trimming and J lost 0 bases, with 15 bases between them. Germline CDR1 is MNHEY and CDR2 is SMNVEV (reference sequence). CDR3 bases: TGTGCCAGCAGTTCATGGGGACGGCTAGCTAACTATGGCTACACCTTC. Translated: CASSSWGRLANYGYTF.